These 16 T cell receptor beta chains were sequenced from one sample in a study of CD4 and CD8 cells across lung adenocarcinoma regions. TCRdb reprocessed the PCR reads via MiXCR and lists one record per CDR3 protein. The data show about 12,000 distinct CDR3 sequences, approximately 48% seen once. Sequencing was done on a sample of CD8+ T cells from the margin of a lung tumor. These receptors were collected from a male donor with lung adenocarcinoma. The CD4 and CD8 labels of this study may be unreliable.

This sequence joins TRBV30 and TRBJ1-2; D is ambiguous. The CDR3 extends over 18 amino acids. The V end was cut by 0 bases, the J end by 0 bases, with 20 bases between. Germline V gene sequence: CDR1 GTSNPN, CDR2 SVGIG (reference sequence). CDR3 nucleotides: TGTGCCTGGAGTGTAGGGAGCGGACGAATGTTTTCTAACTATGGCTACACCTTC. Its protein is CAWSVGSGRMFSNYGYTF.

Note on this clonotype: At one end, the junction sequence differs from germline, possibly due to a read error. The rearrangement links TRBV6-1 to TRBJ2-3; tentative D call: TRBD2 (7 bases). The CDR3 runs 15 residues. Per germline, CDR1 MNHNS and CDR2 SASEGT. CDR3 in DNA: TGTGCCAGGGGGACGAGGGGGGGTGGCACAGATACCCAGTACTTT. Protein: CARGTRGGGTDTQYF.

CDR3 region: CAWTWETGVTQYF. CDR3 coding DNA: TGTGCCTGGACCTGGGAGACAGGGGTGACCCAGTACTTC. The chain has TRBV30 and TRBJ2-5, with TRBD1 matching 8 bases. V was clipped by 4 bases and J by 7 bases; unmatched bases: 8. The CDR3 spans 13 residues. The V gene's germline CDR1 is GTSNPN and CDR2 SVGIG (reference sequence).

With regard to this clonotype: A read error may be the cause here, since a much bigger clone is one base away. The chain has TRBV6-5 and TRBJ2-3; D is unresolved. The CDR3 totals 18 residues. The germline gives CDR1 MNHEY, CDR2 SVGAGI. CDR3 in amino acids: CASSYWLVGRFSTDTQYF. In DNA, the CDR3 is TGTGCCAGCAGCTACTGGCTGGTTGGACGGTTTAGCACAGATACGCAGTATTTT.

In its sample, this clonotype was seen many times. Given a much more abundant clone one base away, this may be a read error. The chain joins TRBV6-5 to TRBJ2-1, with 7 bases identical to TRBD2. V shed 2 bases and J 13 bases; nucleotides not matched to a gene: 11. The germline V gene encodes CDR1 MNHEY and CDR2 SVGAGI. The CDR3 consists of 14 residues. The CDR3 sequence: CASSYASGQETQFF. CDR3 DNA sequence: TGTGCCAGCAGTTACGCTAGCGGCCAAGAGACCCAGTTCTTC.

CDR3 sequence reads: CAGSAGRSKETQYF. Here the CDR3 DNA reads TGTGCGGGCAGTGCGGGCCGGAGCAAAGAGACCCAGTACTTC. This sequence joins TRBV6-1 and TRBJ2-5, with D possibly TRBD2 on 5 matching bases. CDR3 length: 14 amino acids. Looked up from germline, CDR1 is MNHNS and CDR2 is SASEGT.

V is TRBV10-3 and J is TRBJ2-5, with 12 bases lining up with TRBD1. V gave up 3 bases and J gave up 4 bases; unmatched junction bases: 9. From germline, CDR1 is ENHRY and CDR2 SYGVKD. This CDR3 comprises 17 residues. In DNA, the CDR3 is TGTGCCATCAGTGAAGGGGGGACAGGGGGCGCATCAGAGACCCAGTACTTC. This encodes CAISEGGTGGASETQYF.

On this clonotype itself: One end of the junction does not line up with germline, which may come from a read error. The CDR3 DNA is TGTGCCAGCACCGGGATAGGGGTTGGTTCGTGCTCCTACGAGCAGTCTTTC. Its protein product is CASTGIGVGSCSYEQSF. This chain joins TRBV6-1 and TRBJ2-7, with D perhaps matching TRBD1 or TRBD2 (5 bases each). Germline V lookup: CDR1 MNHNS, CDR2 SASEGT. CDR3 length: 17 amino acids.

This clonotype has a single count. This chain links TRBV10-2 with TRBJ2-4; D is possibly TRBD1 or TRBD2 (6 bases each). This CDR3 comprises 15 residues. The germline V and J ends were trimmed by 11 bases and 12 bases, with 29 bases remaining between them. In germline, CDR1 is WSHSY, CDR2 SAAADI. CDR3 sequence reads: CAGGLGGRAKETQYF. The DNA for the CDR3 is TGCGCCGGGGGGCTCGGGGGCCGAGCCAAAGAGACTCAGTACTTC.

This clonotype was observed a few times. The rearrangement links TRBV27 to TRBJ2-2; 9 bases match TRBD2. Germline V gene lookup returns CDR1 MNHEY and CDR2 SMNVEV (reference sequence). The CDR3 is made up of 19 amino acids. With 0 bases clipped from V and 2 bases from J, the junction kept 10 bases outside the gene matches. The CDR3 sequence is CASSLSISLAGLNTGELFF. CDR3 DNA sequence: TGTGCCAGCAGTTTATCGATCAGCCTAGCGGGGCTCAACACCGGGGAGCTGTTTTTT.

The count of this clonotype is one. This could be a read error, since a much larger clone is one nucleotide away. The chain is built from TRBV7-3 and TRBJ2-1, with unresolved D. The last part of the DNA fits TRBJ2-7 better; the J call may be wrong. The CDR3 loop spans 13 amino acids. Germline CDR1 and CDR2: SGHTA and FQGTGA. The CDR3 is CATSSGPSNEQYF. The CDR3 coding sequence is TGTGCCACCAGCTCCGGGCCTTCGAATGAGCAGTACTTC.

The gene calls are TRBV24-1 and TRBJ2-5, with D perhaps matching TRBD1 or TRBD2 (5 bases each). Germline loops: CDR1 KGHDR, CDR2 SFDVKD. The CDR3 covers 14 residues. The V end was cut by 3 bases, the J end by 2 bases, with 9 bases between. CDR3 DNA: TGTGCCACCAGTGATGGGGGATGGCAAGAGACCCAGTACTTC. Protein product: CATSDGGWQETQYF.

The chain couples TRBV6-1 to TRBJ2-3; D is perhaps TRBD2 (6 bases). With 7 bases removed from V and 0 bases from J, the gap between germline ends came to 17 bases. The germline V gene has CDR1 MNHNS and CDR2 SASEGT. The CDR3 loop spans 16 amino acids. CDR3 nucleotide sequence: TGTGCCAGCACCTACGCGGGCGGGACGAGCACAGATACGCAGTATTTT. Protein product: CASTYAGGTSTDTQYF.

This clonotype was detected only a few times. The chain employs TRBV6-4 and TRBJ2-3; D uncertain. Germline CDR1 is MRHNA and CDR2 is SNTAGT. Trimming removed 6 bases from V and 0 bases from J, with 19 bases in between. The CDR3 runs 17 residues. CDR3 region: CASSPARGPTSTDTQYF. The CDR3 region has the DNA TGTGCCAGCAGCCCAGCGAGAGGCCCAACTAGCACAGATACGCAGTATTTT.

The chain joins TRBV20-1 to TRBJ2-7; D is perhaps TRBD1 (6 bases). Germline CDR1 reads DFQATT; CDR2 reads SNEGSKA (reference sequence). The CDR3 is made up of 14 amino acids. The ends were cut back, 3 bases at V and 1 base at J, with 13 bases in the middle. The DNA for the CDR3 is TGCAGTGCTAGGGGGGACACAGTTTCCTACGAGCAGTACTTC. Protein product: CSARGDTVSYEQYF.

For this clonotype: It is unclear where the CDR3 begins or ends on the DNA, so no DNA is shown, and the CDR3 is as TCRdb lists it. The genes are TRBV6-1 and TRBJ2-6; the DNA was not used to check the table's D call, TRBD1. Germline CDR1 reads MNHNS; CDR2 reads SASEGT. The CDR3 extends over 17 residues, inclusive of both ends. The CDR3 here is CASTGIGVGSGAYVQSF.